The rows below give T cell receptor beta chains drawn from one sample of a study of T cell clones after liver transplantation. TCRdb keeps only in-frame clones here, not all; method: immunoSEQ multiplex PCR. The sample includes over 50,000 clones, roughly 90% seen only once; the top ten take 13% to 15%. The sample here was CD8+ T cells from blood, taken 12 months after liver transplant. Every receptor here comes from a human patient who received a liver transplant. The graft donor may account for some of the T cells. Both conserved end residues are part of each CDR3. A D gene is named only where the DNA matches it firmly. Size is omitted from some rows. Given values are once, few, many or a class for expanded clones.

size,J,V,length,D,DNA,CDR3
.,TRBJ1-4,TRBV7-8,15,.,TGTGCCAGCAGCTCAAATCCCGCAACTAATGAAAAACTGTTTTTT,CASSSNPATNEKLFF
.,TRBJ2-2,TRBV29-1,14,.,TGCAGCGGCCAGACTATCGCGAACACCGGGGAGCTGTTTTTT,CSGQTIANTGELFF
.,TRBJ2-1,TRBV5-6,15,TRBD2,TGTGCCAGCAGCTCCTACCGGGAGGGATACAATGAGCAGTTCTTC,CASSSYREGYNEQFF
.,TRBJ1-2,TRBV29-1,12,.,TGCAGCGTTGGCCCCAAAGAATATGGCTACACCTTC,CSVGPKEYGYTF
.,TRBJ2-7,TRBV19,14,TRBD1,TGTGCCAGTGGCCCCGGGACAGGGGGGGGAGAGCAGTACTTC,CASGPGTGGGEQYF
.,TRBJ2-6,TRBV7-9,15,.,TGTGCCAGCAGCTTTCAAAACTCTGGGGCCAACGTCCTGACTTTC,CASSFQNSGANVLTF
once,TRBJ1-1,TRBV4-3,14,.,TGCGCCAGCAGCCAAGATGGCAGGAACACTGAAGCTTTCTTT,CASSQDGRNTEAFF
.,TRBJ2-1,TRBV29-1,14,.,TGCAGCGCTCCAGAGGGCAGGGTGCGGGATGAGCAGTTCTTC,CSAPEGRVRDEQFF
.,TRBJ2-3,TRBV28,18,TRBD2,TGTGCCAGCACCATCCTGCGGGAGGGCCGAGGGGGACAAGATACGCAGTATTTT,CASTILREGRGGQDTQYF
.,TRBJ1-2,TRBV28,16,TRBD1,TGTGCCAGCAGTTGGGGGACAGGGGGCAATAACTATGGCTACACCTTC,CASSWGTGGNNYGYTF
.,TRBJ1-4,TRBV7-9,15,.,TGTGCCAGCAGCTTGAGTGGGGGTCTGGCGGAAAAACTGTTTTTT,CASSLSGGLAEKLFF
once,TRBJ2-1,TRBV19,15,.,TGTGCCAGTAGGGGCCCCTCGGACAGCTACAATGAGCAGTTCTTC,CASRGPSDSYNEQFF
.,TRBJ2-7,TRBV27,16,.,TGTGCCAGCAGTTTATCGAACTACTATACCACCTACGAGCAGTACTTC,CASSLSNYYTTYEQYF
.,TRBJ2-7,TRBV7-8,17,TRBD2,TGTGCCAGCAGCCTCTTAGGGGAGGGCCTTGGATCCTACGAGCAGTACTTC,CASSLLGEGLGSYEQYF
.,TRBJ2-1,TRBV6-6,15,.,TGTGCCAGCAGTTACCCGGAGGACTATAGCAATGAGCAGTTCTTC,CASSYPEDYSNEQFF
.,TRBJ1-1,TRBV30,14,.,TGTGCCTGGAAACCACCGGGGCAGAACACTGAAGCTTTCTTT,CAWKPPGQNTEAFF
.,TRBJ2-2,TRBV4-1,16,TRBD1,TGCGCCAGCAGCCAAGCGGGACAGGGGGTGATCGGGGAGCTGTTTTTT,CASSQAGQGVIGELFF
.,TRBJ2-2,TRBV28,14,.,TGTGCCAGCAGTTTTCCCCCCTATGCCGGGGAGCTGTTTTTT,CASSFPPYAGELFF
.,TRBJ1-1,TRBV11-2,14,.,TGTGCCAGCAGCTTACTCGAGGGGGACACTGAAGCTTTCTTT,CASSLLEGDTEAFF
medium-sized,TRBJ2-7,TRBV7-6,13,.,TGTGCCAGCAGCCCCGGGCCGAACTACGAGCAGTACTTC,CASSPGPNYEQYF